Reported below is one TCR beta chain. The CDR3 loop spans 13 amino acids. V lost 6 bases and J lost 2; bases outside the gene matches: 3. Germline V CDR1 and CDR2: SGHTA, FQGNSA. Time point of the sample: pretreatment peripheral blood. Each PCR contained spiked-in synthetic TCR analog templates. The table came from immunoSEQ multiplex PCR; TCRdb's copy has only in-frame clones and leaves some out. The sample yields about 52,000 clones, approximately 88% seen once. The data are from a study of PD-L1 blockade in urothelial cancer. The overall study: Male patients with bladder-origin urothelial cancer numbered most of the 29. Each participant's history included 0 to 3 prior chemotherapy regimens.

The J gene is TRBJ1-2, the V gene TRBV7-2, with 7 bases lining up with TRBD1. The specimen was PBMCs, collected around atezolizumab (anti-PD-L1) treatment. The receptor was isolated from a man aged 45-65 years with urothelial cancer. CDR3 region: CASSLQGNYGYTF. As DNA, the CDR3 is TGTGCCAGCAGTCTACAGGGGAACTATGGCTACACCTTC.